The entry that follows covers one T cell receptor beta chain sequence. The sample comes from a study of radiation and T cells in renal cell carcinoma. The time point was: baseline pretreatment blood. As for treatment: 15 Gy SBRT to primary tumor, nephrectomy 4 weeks later. Here immunoSEQ multiplex PCR was the method, and the copy in TCRdb shows in-frame clones only, minus some. Of some 100,000 clones listed, approximately 83% are singletons. Trimming cost V 5 bases and J 0 bases; bases outside gene matches: 11. From germline, CDR1 is SGHAT and CDR2 FQDESV (reference sequence). CDR3 length: 17 amino acids.

This receptor was identified in a man aged 55-75 years with renal cell carcinoma. The gene calls are TRBV11-1 and TRBJ1-2; 8 nucleotides align to TRBD1. Material: blood, obtained from a patient whose treatment included radiotherapy and nephrectomy. Written as DNA, the CDR3 is TGTGCCAGCAGCGGACAGGGTTTTGCCCAAGCTAACTATGGCTACACCTTC. The encoded protein is CASSGQGFAQANYGYTF.